This entry describes one T cell receptor beta chain. The clone's antigen remains unknown. Base qualities are not at hand, and no much larger clone is one base apart. The CDR3 holds 14 amino acids from the cysteine to the phenylalanine. Left in the record is the CDR3 DNA by itself, 42 bases read in frame from the first base. CDR1 and CDR2 are read off the germline V gene as ENHRY and SYGVKD. Here V drops 6 bases and J drops 2 bases, and the junction holds 6 bases not matched to any gene. The source of the sample is a study of T-cell reconstitution after alpha-beta-depleted transplantation in children (TCRdb year 2016). Describing the broader study: Using TCR repertoire profiling, the study quantitatively followed how T-cell immune reconstitution unfolded in children after TCRalphabeta/CD19-depleted allogeneic hematopoietic cell transplantation.

Libraries were built with PCR. TCRdb lists the instrument as Illumina HiSeq 2500. TCR library preparation used molecular barcoding, with unique molecular identifiers applied to normalize quantification of the TCRbeta repertoire. The public reads were reprocessed in TCRdb via fastp at Q25 and MiXCR, keeping in-frame beta chains. Each CDR3 protein gets just one entry, which takes the most common genes and DNA from the rows behind it. The sample table contains some 550,000 distinct CDR3 sequences; only one count was recorded for around 19% of them. The leading ten clones occupy 3% to 3.5% of the sample.

The TCR sequence derives from a human donor who donated a stem cell graft to a child with acute lymphoblastic leukemia. Recombination joined TRBV10-3 with TRBJ1-1, with 7 bases aligning to TRBD1. The sample here was PBMCs from the stem cell graft donor, taken from the stem cell graft. The nucleotide sequence is given as TGTGCCATCAGGCTCGACAGGGCCAACACTGAAGCTTTCTTT. This translates into CAIRLDRANTEAFF.